A selection of T cell receptor beta chains follows, all from one sample in a study of control samples from healthy donors and cancer patients. TCRdb's table, derived via immunoSEQ multiplex PCR, lists solely in-frame clones and lacks some. The repertoire holds roughly 88,000 clones, with roughly nine tenths as singletons. The sample taken for sequencing was blood. Every receptor here comes from a woman in her twenties or thirties in good health. CDR3s include the opening cysteine and the closing phenylalanine or tryptophan. A D gene is named only where the DNA matches it firmly. Only some rows state a clone size, as once, few, many or a class for expanded clones.

CDR3 DNA: TGTGCCTGGAGTATAGAAAACACCATATATTTT; CDR3 protein: CAWSIENTIYF; V gene: TRBV30; clone size: NA; D gene: NA; CDR3 length: 11; J gene: TRBJ1-3
CDR3 DNA: TGTGCCAGCAGCCAAAACCCAGCAGGGTTAGGCTACACCTTC; CDR3 protein: CASSQNPAGLGYTF; V gene: TRBV11-1; clone size: NA; D gene: NA; CDR3 length: 14; J gene: TRBJ1-2
CDR3 DNA: TGTGCCAGCAGTGAAGGGACTAGCGGGGGACTAGAGACCCAGTACTTC; CDR3 protein: CASSEGTSGGLETQYF; V gene: TRBV6-1; clone size: once; D gene: TRBD2; CDR3 length: 16; J gene: TRBJ2-5
CDR3 DNA: TGTGCCAGCAGTTTGGGGGGGGGTTCACCCCTCCACTTT; CDR3 protein: CASSLGGGSPLHF; V gene: TRBV28; clone size: NA; D gene: NA; CDR3 length: 13; J gene: TRBJ1-6
CDR3 DNA: TGTGCTAGTGGTTTGGTACGCTTTGAACGCAGTGGCTACACCTTC; CDR3 protein: CASGLVRFERSGYTF; V gene: TRBV12-5; clone size: NA; D gene: NA; CDR3 length: 15; J gene: TRBJ1-2
CDR3 DNA: TGTGCCTGGTATGCCCCAGGGAACATTCAGTACTTC; CDR3 protein: CAWYAPGNIQYF; V gene: TRBV30; clone size: NA; D gene: NA; CDR3 length: 12; J gene: TRBJ2-4
CDR3 DNA: TGCAGCGTTGAACCCACAGGGAAGGGGGGCTACACCTTC; CDR3 protein: CSVEPTGKGGYTF; V gene: TRBV29-1; clone size: NA; D gene: NA; CDR3 length: 13; J gene: TRBJ1-2
CDR3 DNA: TGCAGCGCTCCCCGCGGGGATACCACTGAAGCTTTCTTT; CDR3 protein: CSAPRGDTTEAFF; V gene: TRBV29-1; clone size: NA; D gene: NA; CDR3 length: 13; J gene: TRBJ1-1
CDR3 DNA: TGCGCCAGCAGTTTTGGGGGAACTAATGAAAAACTGTTTTTT; CDR3 protein: CASSFGGTNEKLFF; V gene: TRBV5-1; clone size: once; D gene: NA; CDR3 length: 14; J gene: TRBJ1-4
CDR3 DNA: TGTGCCAGCAGTCAACCGGGACAGGGGTCCTACGAGCAGTACTTC; CDR3 protein: CASSQPGQGSYEQYF; V gene: TRBV25-1; clone size: NA; D gene: TRBD1; CDR3 length: 15; J gene: TRBJ2-7
CDR3 DNA: TGTGCCAGCAGTTTACCTAGCCTCGAGACCCAGTACTTC; CDR3 protein: CASSLPSLETQYF; V gene: TRBV28; clone size: NA; D gene: NA; CDR3 length: 13; J gene: TRBJ2-5
CDR3 DNA: TGTGCCAGTAGTCAGACTAGCGGGAGGCGTAATGAGCAGTTCTTC; CDR3 protein: CASSQTSGRRNEQFF; V gene: TRBV19; clone size: NA; D gene: TRBD2; CDR3 length: 15; J gene: TRBJ2-1
CDR3 DNA: TGTGCCATCAGTGCCATAGGGGGGGCCGAAGCTTTCTTT; CDR3 protein: CAISAIGGAEAFF; V gene: TRBV10-3; clone size: NA; D gene: NA; CDR3 length: 13; J gene: TRBJ1-1
CDR3 DNA: TGTGCCAGCAGCGTAACCGTGACTAGCGGGAGTCTAAATGAGCAGTTCTTC; CDR3 protein: CASSVTVTSGSLNEQFF; V gene: TRBV9; clone size: NA; D gene: TRBD2; CDR3 length: 17; J gene: TRBJ2-1
CDR3 DNA: TGTGCCAGCAGTTTAAGGACAGCGGGGACCTACGAGCAGTACTTC; CDR3 protein: CASSLRTAGTYEQYF; V gene: TRBV28; clone size: once; D gene: NA; CDR3 length: 15; J gene: TRBJ2-7
CDR3 DNA: TGTGCCAGCAGCTTAGTTTGGGGGGGGAGCGAGACCCAGTACTTC; CDR3 protein: CASSLVWGGSETQYF; V gene: TRBV7-2; clone size: NA; D gene: TRBD2; CDR3 length: 15; J gene: TRBJ2-5
CDR3 DNA: TGTGCCAGCAGCTCTCCGGACGAACGGGGCTACACCTTC; CDR3 protein: CASSSPDERGYTF; V gene: TRBV7-3; clone size: NA; D gene: NA; CDR3 length: 13; J gene: TRBJ1-2
CDR3 DNA: TGTGCCAGCAGTTACTCACCGACCCTCACCAAAAAGTTTTCTGGCTATGGCTACACCTTC; CDR3 protein: CASSYSPTLTKKFSGYGYTF; V gene: TRBV6-2/TRBV6-3; clone size: NA; D gene: NA; CDR3 length: 20; J gene: TRBJ1-2
CDR3 DNA: TGTGCCAGCAGCCAAGGGACAGGCTATGGCTACACCTTC; CDR3 protein: CASSQGTGYGYTF; V gene: TRBV3-1/TRBV3-2; clone size: NA; D gene: TRBD1; CDR3 length: 13; J gene: TRBJ1-2
CDR3 DNA: TGTGCCAGTAGTATAGGTGGGGTGACTCAGCCCCAGCATTTT; CDR3 protein: CASSIGGVTQPQHF; V gene: TRBV19; clone size: once; D gene: NA; CDR3 length: 14; J gene: TRBJ1-5
CDR3 DNA: TGTGCCAGCAGCTCCCAGGGGGCAGGGTACGAGCAGTACTTC; CDR3 protein: CASSSQGAGYEQYF; V gene: TRBV11-3; clone size: NA; D gene: TRBD1; CDR3 length: 14; J gene: TRBJ2-7
CDR3 DNA: TGCGCCAGCAGTGAAGAAGGGAGCCCCTACAATGAGCAGTTCTTC; CDR3 protein: CASSEEGSPYNEQFF; V gene: TRBV10-1; clone size: NA; D gene: NA; CDR3 length: 15; J gene: TRBJ2-1
CDR3 DNA: TGTGCCAGTAGTACGACTAGTGTTGCCTACAATGAGCAGTTCTTC; CDR3 protein: CASSTTSVAYNEQFF; V gene: TRBV19; clone size: NA; D gene: NA; CDR3 length: 15; J gene: TRBJ2-1
CDR3 DNA: TGTGCTAGTGGTTTGGTATCTAGCGGGAGCTACGAGCAGTACTTC; CDR3 protein: CASGLVSSGSYEQYF; V gene: TRBV12-5; clone size: NA; D gene: TRBD2; CDR3 length: 15; J gene: TRBJ2-7
CDR3 DNA: TGTGCCAGCAGTTCCGGGATCTATGGCTACACCTTC; CDR3 protein: CASSSGIYGYTF; V gene: TRBV12-3/TRBV12-4; clone size: NA; D gene: NA; CDR3 length: 12; J gene: TRBJ1-2
CDR3 DNA: TGTGCCAGCAGTAAATTAGGGACAGGGGGCAAGGGAGATACGCAGTATTTT; CDR3 protein: CASSKLGTGGKGDTQYF; V gene: TRBV28; clone size: NA; D gene: TRBD1; CDR3 length: 17; J gene: TRBJ2-3
CDR3 DNA: TGTGCCAGCAGCCCCGGGACACTCAATATGAACACTGAAGCTTTCTTT; CDR3 protein: CASSPGTLNMNTEAFF; V gene: TRBV16; clone size: NA; D gene: NA; CDR3 length: 16; J gene: TRBJ1-1
CDR3 DNA: TGTGCCAGCAGTGTCAACAGGGGAGGGAATGAGCAGTTCTTC; CDR3 protein: CASSVNRGGNEQFF; V gene: TRBV2; clone size: NA; D gene: NA; CDR3 length: 14; J gene: TRBJ2-1
CDR3 DNA: TGCGCCAGCAGCTTGGGTAGGGTCAACGAGCAGTACTTC; CDR3 protein: CASSLGRVNEQYF; V gene: TRBV5-1; clone size: NA; D gene: NA; CDR3 length: 13; J gene: TRBJ2-7
CDR3 DNA: TGTGCCAGCAGTTTAGGAGGGGGTACCTATAATTCACCCCTCCACTTT; CDR3 protein: CASSLGGGTYNSPLHF; V gene: TRBV28; clone size: NA; D gene: NA; CDR3 length: 16; J gene: TRBJ1-6
CDR3 DNA: TGTGCCAGCAGCTTAAGCGGGAGCAGCTATGAGCAGTTCTTC; CDR3 protein: CASSLSGSSYEQFF; V gene: TRBV11-3; clone size: NA; D gene: TRBD2; CDR3 length: 14; J gene: TRBJ2-1
CDR3 DNA: TGTGCCAGCAGCCCACAGAACACAGATACGCAGTATTTT; CDR3 protein: CASSPQNTDTQYF; V gene: TRBV12-3/TRBV12-4; clone size: few; D gene: NA; CDR3 length: 13; J gene: TRBJ2-3
CDR3 DNA: TGTGCCAGCTCACCATTAAGTTCCATCAACACCGGGGAGCTGTTTTTT; CDR3 protein: CASSPLSSINTGELFF; V gene: TRBV18; clone size: NA; D gene: NA; CDR3 length: 16; J gene: TRBJ2-2
CDR3 DNA: TGTGCCAGCAGCTTAACACAAGGGCTCGCAAAAGCTTTCTTT; CDR3 protein: CASSLTQGLAKAFF; V gene: TRBV11-2; clone size: NA; D gene: NA; CDR3 length: 14; J gene: TRBJ1-1
CDR3 DNA: TGTGCCAGCAGCTTGGGCCTAGCCTACAATGAGCAGTTCTTC; CDR3 protein: CASSLGLAYNEQFF; V gene: TRBV5-8; clone size: once; D gene: NA; CDR3 length: 14; J gene: TRBJ2-1
CDR3 DNA: TGCGCCAGCAGCCAAGCGCGGGGGGTTCGGGCCAAAAACATTCAGTACTTC; CDR3 protein: CASSQARGVRAKNIQYF; V gene: TRBV4-1; clone size: once; D gene: TRBD2; CDR3 length: 17; J gene: TRBJ2-4
CDR3 DNA: TGTGCCACCAGGATCCGGGACATTTACAATGAGCAGTTCTTC; CDR3 protein: CATRIRDIYNEQFF; V gene: TRBV15; clone size: NA; D gene: NA; CDR3 length: 14; J gene: TRBJ2-1
CDR3 DNA: TGTGCCAGCAGCCCCCACCAGCCAGGGAACACTGAAGCTTTCTTT; CDR3 protein: CASSPHQPGNTEAFF; V gene: TRBV7-9; clone size: NA; D gene: NA; CDR3 length: 15; J gene: TRBJ1-1
CDR3 DNA: TGTGCTACCTTCAGGGGTGAGGGGTCACCCCTCCACTTT; CDR3 protein: CATFRGEGSPLHF; V gene: TRBV2; clone size: NA; D gene: NA; CDR3 length: 13; J gene: TRBJ1-6